This paragraph covers one T cell receptor (beta chain) sequence. Some clones are missing from TCRdb's copy, which holds only in-frame ones; the method was immunoSEQ multiplex PCR. The data show over 60,000 clones, roughly 89% seen once. The data belong to a study of control samples from healthy donors and cancer patients. Germline V CDR1 and CDR2: SGHNT, YYREEE (reference sequence). V lost 4 bases and J lost 3, with 5 bases in between. The CDR3 spans 12 residues. This TCR came from a woman aged 60-75 years with head and neck cancer. The chain combines TRBV5-4 with TRBJ1-3; D not certain. Sample: PBMCs. This CDR3 reads CASSAGGNTIYF. The CDR3 region has the DNA TGTGCCAGCAGCGCTGGTGGAAACACCATATATTTT.